This entry features one T cell receptor (beta chain) sequence. What it binds is unknown. A patient was excluded if there was uncontrolled infection, other autoimmune disease, pregnancy or lactation. Orbital computed tomography and thyroid ultrasound, together with serum TRAb and thyroxine and clinical symptoms, were used for diagnoses. This entry is derived from a study of T cells in Graves' hyperthyroidism and ophthalmopathy. Whole-study results and caveats: Peripheral blood also featured most of the thyroid clonotypes expanded above 0.001. Stable hyperthyroidism and ophthalmopathy were separated using 13 V-J signatures.

Amplification yielded TCR beta CDR3 regions, with RNA transcripts as the source. First-round RT-PCR of the TCR CDR3 relied on the HTBI primer set. TCRdb passed the multiplex PCR reads through MiXCR, listing each CDR3 protein once. Seen here are hundreds of thousands of distinct CDR3 sequences, less than 45% observed once, and the top ten hold under 8%. Sequencing used peripheral blood or thyroid tissue (not recorded which). The origin of this receptor is an adult man with Graves' disease, either hyperthyroidism or ophthalmopathy (not recorded which).

DNA for the CDR3: TGCAGCGTTCGTCCGGGGGACACCATATATTTT. Residues: CSVRPGDTIYF. The V and J genes are TRBV29-1 and TRBJ1-3; TRBD1 might be the D (5 bases). The CDR3 has 11 amino acids. Germline CDR1 and CDR2: SQVTM and ANQGSEA. Trimming took 5 bases from V and 8 from J, leaving 10 bases between them.